This TCR beta chain was sequenced for a study of identical twins. The CDR3 sequence is 17 residues long. Germline-derived CDR1 and CDR2 are LGHNA and YNFKEQ. V shed 0 bases and J 3 bases; nucleotides not matched to a gene: 7. In TCRdb, the 5' RACE reads were re-called with MiXCR into one record per CDR3 protein. Of about 250,000 distinct CDR3 sequences detected, roughly 8.7% appear once; the ten largest clones hold less than 4%. This clonotype was counted ten times or more. These data were also filed under a second study, of yellow fever vaccine responses in identical twins.

This rearrangement joins TRBV4-2 to TRBJ2-1; 8 nucleotides align to TRBD1. The sample taken for sequencing was CD8+ T cells sorted from blood. This receptor was taken from a woman younger than 30 in good health. CDR3 sequence: CASSQDPRTGNYNEQFF. The CDR3 coding sequence is TGTGCCAGCAGCCAAGACCCGAGGACAGGGAACTACAATGAGCAGTTCTTC.